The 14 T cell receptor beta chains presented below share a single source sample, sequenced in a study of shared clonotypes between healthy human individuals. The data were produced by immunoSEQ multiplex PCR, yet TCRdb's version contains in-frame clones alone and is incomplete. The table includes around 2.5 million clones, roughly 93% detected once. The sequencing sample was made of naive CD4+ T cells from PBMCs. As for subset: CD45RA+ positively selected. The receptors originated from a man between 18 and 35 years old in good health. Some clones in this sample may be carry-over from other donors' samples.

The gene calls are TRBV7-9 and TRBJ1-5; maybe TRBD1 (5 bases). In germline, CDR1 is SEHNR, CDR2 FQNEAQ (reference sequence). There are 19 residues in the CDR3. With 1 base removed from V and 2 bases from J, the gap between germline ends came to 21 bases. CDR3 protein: CASSLGAWGREGRNQPQHF. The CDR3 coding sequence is TGTGCCAGCAGCTTAGGGGCATGGGGCAGGGAGGGTCGCAATCAGCCCCAGCATTTT.

CDR3 loop: CASSPISGNTGELFF. CDR3 coding DNA: TGCGCCAGCAGTCCAATATCCGGGAACACCGGGGAGCTGTTTTTT. The rearrangement links TRBV4-3 to TRBJ2-2; no reliable D call. The CDR3 length is 15 residues. Trimming removed 6 bases at V and 1 base at J, with 12 bases between. In germline, CDR1 is LGHNA, CDR2 YSLEER.

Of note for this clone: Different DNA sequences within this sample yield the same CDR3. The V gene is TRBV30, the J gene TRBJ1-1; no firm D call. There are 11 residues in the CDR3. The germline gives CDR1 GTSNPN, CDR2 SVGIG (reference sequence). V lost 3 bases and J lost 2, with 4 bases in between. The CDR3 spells CAWRTNTEAFF. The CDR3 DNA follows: TGTGCCTGGAGAACTAACACTGAAGCTTTCTTT.

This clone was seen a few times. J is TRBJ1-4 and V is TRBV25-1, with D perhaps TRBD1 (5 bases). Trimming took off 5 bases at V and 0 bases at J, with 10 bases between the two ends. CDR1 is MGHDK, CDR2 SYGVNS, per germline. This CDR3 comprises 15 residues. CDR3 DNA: TGTGCCAGCAGTCCCGACAGTGCAACTAATGAAAAACTGTTTTTT. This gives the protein CASSPDSATNEKLFF.

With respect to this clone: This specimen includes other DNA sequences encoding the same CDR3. This CDR3 is CASSLGRGANQPQHF. The CDR3 coding sequence is TGCGCCAGCAGCTTGGGGCGGGGTGCGAATCAGCCCCAGCATTTT. The chain employs TRBV5-1 and TRBJ1-5, with unresolved D. Germline V gives CDR1 SGHRS, CDR2 YFSETQ. The CDR3 contains 15 residues. The ends were cut back, 0 bases at V and 4 bases at J, with 11 bases in the middle.

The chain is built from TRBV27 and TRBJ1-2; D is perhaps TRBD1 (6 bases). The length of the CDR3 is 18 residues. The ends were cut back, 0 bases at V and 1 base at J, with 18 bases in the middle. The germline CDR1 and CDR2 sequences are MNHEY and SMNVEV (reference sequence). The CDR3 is CASSLSGQGLAHNYGYTF. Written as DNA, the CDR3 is TGTGCCAGCAGTTTATCCGGCCAGGGGTTGGCCCATAACTATGGCTACACCTTC.

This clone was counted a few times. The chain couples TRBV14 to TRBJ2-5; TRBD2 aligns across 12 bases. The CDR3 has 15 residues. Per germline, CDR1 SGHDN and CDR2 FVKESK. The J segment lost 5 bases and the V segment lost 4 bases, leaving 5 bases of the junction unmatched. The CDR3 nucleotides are TGTGCCAGCAGCCCTAGCGGGAGGGCCTGGGAGACCCAGTACTTC. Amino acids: CASSPSGRAWETQYF.

The CDR3 DNA reads TGTGCCAGCAGTGAAATACGTAGCAATCAGCCCCAGCATTTT. Its translation: CASSEIRSNQPQHF. This sequence joins TRBV25-1 and TRBJ1-5; D unresolved. V lost 2 bases, J lost 0 bases, and 5 bases lay in between. This CDR3 contains 14 residues. Germline CDR1 is MGHDK and CDR2 is SYGVNS.

CDR3 in DNA: TGTGCCAGCAGCTCAACAGGACTAGCGGGAGATAGGGCAGATACGCAGTATTTT. It yields the protein CASSSTGLAGDRADTQYF. The genes are TRBV7-3 and TRBJ2-3, with 13 bases identical to TRBD2. The V and J ends lost 4 bases and 4 bases, in that order; junction bases with no gene match: 11. In germline, CDR1 is SGHTA, CDR2 FQGTGA. The CDR3 runs 18 residues.

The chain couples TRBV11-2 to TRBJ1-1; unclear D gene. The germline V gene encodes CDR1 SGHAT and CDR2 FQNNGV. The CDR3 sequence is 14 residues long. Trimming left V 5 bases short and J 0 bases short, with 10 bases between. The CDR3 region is CASSAAPMNTEAFF. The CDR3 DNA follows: TGTGCCAGCAGCGCGGCACCGATGAACACTGAAGCTTTCTTT.

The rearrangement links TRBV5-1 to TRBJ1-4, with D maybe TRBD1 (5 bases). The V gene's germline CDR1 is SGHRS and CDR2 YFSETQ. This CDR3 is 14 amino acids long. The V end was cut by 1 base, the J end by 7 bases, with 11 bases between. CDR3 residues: CASSLIQGAEKLFF. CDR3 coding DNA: TGCGCCAGCAGCTTGATCCAGGGAGCTGAAAAACTGTTTTTT.

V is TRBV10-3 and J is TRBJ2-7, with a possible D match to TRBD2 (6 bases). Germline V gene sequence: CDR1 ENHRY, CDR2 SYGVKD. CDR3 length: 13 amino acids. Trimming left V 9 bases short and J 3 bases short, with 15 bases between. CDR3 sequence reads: CAIAGDALYEQYF. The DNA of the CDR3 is TGTGCCATAGCGGGTGACGCTCTCTACGAGCAGTACTTC.

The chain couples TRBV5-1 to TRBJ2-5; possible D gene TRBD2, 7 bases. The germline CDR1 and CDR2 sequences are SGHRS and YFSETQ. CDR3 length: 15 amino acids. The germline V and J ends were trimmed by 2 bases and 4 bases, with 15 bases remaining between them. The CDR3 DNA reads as TGCGCCAGCAGCTTCGACGGGGGGCGCGGAGAGACCCAGTACTTC. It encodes CASSFDGGRGETQYF.

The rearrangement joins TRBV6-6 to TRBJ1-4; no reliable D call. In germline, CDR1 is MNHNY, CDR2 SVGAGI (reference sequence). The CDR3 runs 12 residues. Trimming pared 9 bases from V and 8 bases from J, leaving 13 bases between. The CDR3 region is CASKLEWEKLFF. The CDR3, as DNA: TGTGCCAGTAAACTAGAGTGGGAAAAACTGTTTTTT.